A single T cell receptor (beta chain) is shown here with its context. This clonotype occurred many times. This receptor's antigen is unknown. No base quality information exists; no much larger clone differs at one position. The data are from a study of T cells in Graves' hyperthyroidism and ophthalmopathy (dated by TCRdb to the late 2010s). For the study in its entirety: Peripheral blood was sampled at the time of initial diagnosis, prior to any treatment. To identify TCR V-J signatures that set the groups apart, the researchers used a discovery cohort of 100 patients, made up of roughly 40 with Graves' ophthalmopathy and 57 with stable Graves' hyperthyroidism. An independent validation cohort of under 20 hyperthyroidism patients and 17 patients who later progressed to ophthalmopathy tested prospective prediction of ophthalmopathy. The roughly 100 discovery patients were randomly divided into training and test sets at a 7:3 ratio. Thyroid tissue and blood T-cell repertoires from over 5 Graves' hyperthyroidism patients were also compared in the study. After blood sampling, hyperthyroidism patients were treated with methimazole at a starting dose of 30 mg daily, and ophthalmopathy patients were treated with high-dose intravenous methylprednisolone. The paper describes TCR Vbeta CDR3 sequencing of around 130 peripheral blood samples, made up of some 42 ophthalmopathy patients, approximately 73 hyperthyroidism patients and about 17 progressor patients. Broader findings and caveats from the paper: Most expanded thyroid clonotypes (frequency above 0.001) were also detected in blood, suggesting blood repertoires may reflect thyroid immune responses. In cross-validation, a model built on a 13 V-J signature told ophthalmopathy apart from stable hyperthyroidism with about 90% sensitivity and 81% to 82% specificity, and in testing the same model reached 80%/75%. In validation, progression to ophthalmopathy was predicted by the model with roughly 69% sensitivity and 72% to 85% specificity, a median of roughly six months before onset. Sample size was not statistically predetermined, and blinding of investigators to group allocation was not performed.

Ophthalmopathy patients had moderately to severely active disease, Clinical Activity Score of at least 3, NOSPECS grade of at least 4, and duration under 3 months. Exclusion was applied to patients with uncontrolled infections, other autoimmune diseases, pregnancy or lactation. Diagnoses were established on the basis of clinical symptoms, serum thyroxine and TRAb, thyroid ultrasound, and orbital computed tomography. PBMCs were isolated from about 9.1 ml of fresh peripheral blood by Ficoll-Paque density gradient centrifugation. Total RNA was extracted with Trizol reagent, and quality was checked on an Agilent 2100 Bioanalyzer. V is trimmed back by 5 bases and J by 3 bases, and the junction contains 6 bases that no gene match accounts for. From its cysteine to its phenylalanine, the CDR3 spans 17 amino acids. CDR3 DNA only is kept here, 51 bases in frame from base 1. Sequences SGHNT (CDR1) and YENEEA (CDR2) are obtained from the germline V gene.

The TCR beta CDR3 regions were amplified from the RNA transcripts. The TCR CDR3 was subjected to a first round of RT-PCR using the HTBI primer set and the Qiagen OneStep RT-PCR kit. Libraries were constructed in a second round of multiplex PCR, after which size selection and purification were carried out. The libraries were sequenced on an Illumina HiSeq2000 using paired-end 100 bp reads. As for how the authors treated the data: SOAPnuke was used to process the raw data, removing reads that contained adapters or uncalled bases, had a mean Phred below 15, or lacked an exact match to the constant primer or identifier. High-quality paired reads were merged using COPE v1.2.5, and each unique nucleotide sequence was defined as a clonotype. Clonotypes were aligned to IMGT TRBV, TRBD and TRBJ reference segments using MiTCR v1.1. Analysis was restricted to V-J combinations with a frequency above 0.0001, which covered roughly 99% of repertoires. A TCS score was defined as the ratio between F50 (clonal expansion) and ExV (chaos), using BLOSUM62-based TCRdist between CDR3 peptides within each V-J. Welch's t-statistics and random forest reduced just over 500 V-J features to some 14, which were used in a naive Bayes classifier (R e1071). TCRdb itself trimmed the public reads at Q25 with fastp, ran MiXCR and retained productive beta chains. Rows are combined by CDR3 protein, so each entry shows the most common genes and DNA. TCRdb, not the original authors, processed these V and J calls. The sample table lists almost 500,000 distinct CDR3 sequences, 22% of them with a count of one. The leading ten clones occupy around 54% of the sample.

Rearrangement joined TRBV11-3 to TRBJ2-3, with 15 bases matching TRBD2. Sequencing was carried out using blood. The clonotype was recovered from a woman in her seventies with Graves' ophthalmopathy. The nucleotide sequence reads TGTGCCAGCAGCCCCGGGACTAGCGGGAGGTTTACAGATACGCAGTATTTT. Translation gives CASSPGTSGRFTDTQYF.